This T cell receptor beta chain was found in a study of Graves' ophthalmopathy and Graves' hyperthyroidism. This clonotype appeared many times. Scientists amplified the TCR beta CDR3 regions from RNA transcripts. RT-PCR with HTBI primers came first, then second-round multiplex PCR. From the multiplex PCR reads, TCRdb called clonotypes with MiXCR, one entry per CDR3 protein. Among a few hundred thousand distinct CDR3 sequences listed, roughly 14% were seen once. Germline V gene sequence: CDR1 DFQATT, CDR2 SNEGSKA (reference sequence). This CDR3 is built from 17 residues. Trimming cost V 0 bases and J 0 bases; bases outside gene matches: 6. Where ophthalmopathy was absent within 18 months of follow-up, hyperthyroidism was stable.

The sample consisted of peripheral blood. The source is a woman between 18 and 29 years old with stable Graves' hyperthyroidism. This sequence joins TRBV20-1 and TRBJ1-3; 9 nucleotides match TRBD1. As DNA, the CDR3 is TGCAGTGCTAGAGATAGGGACAGGGCGAGCTCTGGAAACACCATATATTTT. Translation gives CSARDRDRASSGNTIYF.